Shown below are 32 T cell receptor beta chains from a single sample sequenced in a study of shared clonotypes between healthy human individuals. Libraries were prepared by immunoSEQ multiplex PCR; TCRdb keeps only in-frame clonotypes and omits some of them. The sample contains 150,000 to 200,000 clones, 90% to 95% of which appear only once. Sequencing used naive CD4+ T cells sorted from blood. The subset denotes: CD45RA+ positively selected. These receptors came from a woman aged 25 to 39 in good health.

The chain has TRBV7-3 and TRBJ2-7; the match to TRBD1 covers 8 bases. J lost 1 base, V lost 3 bases, and 2 bases had no gene match. This CDR3 has 14 residues. Germline CDR1 is SGHTA and CDR2 is FQGTGA. CDR3 bases: TGTGCCAGCAGCTTGACAGGGGCGTCCTACGAGCAGTACTTC. This codes for CASSLTGASYEQYF.

The chain uses TRBV15 and TRBJ2-7; tentatively, D is TRBD2 (7 bases). Per germline, CDR1 LNHNV and CDR2 YYDKDF (reference sequence). CDR3 length: 14 amino acids. Trimming pared 3 bases from V and 0 bases from J, leaving 9 bases between. The CDR3 reads CATSRGGASYEQYF. For the CDR3, the DNA is TGTGCCACCAGCAGGGGGGGGGCCTCCTACGAGCAGTACTTC.

For the CDR3, the DNA is TGTGCCAGCTCTCTACAGGGTGAGACTGAAGCTTTCTTT. This codes for CASSLQGETEAFF. The V call is TRBV18, the J call TRBJ1-1, with a possible D match to TRBD1 (6 bases). The V gene's germline CDR1 is KGHSH and CDR2 LQKENI. The V gene lost 6 bases and the J gene lost 5 bases, with 13 bases spanning the gap. The length of the CDR3 is 13 residues.

The chain recombines TRBV4-1 with TRBJ2-6; D gene ambiguous. The CDR3 spans 17 residues. The ends were cut back, 4 bases at V and 2 bases at J, with 15 bases in the middle. Germline values: CDR1 MGHRA, CDR2 YSYEKL. CDR3 coding DNA: TGCGCCAGCAGCCCCTACACGGATGGGGCTGGGGCCAACGTCCTGACTTTC. Encoded protein: CASSPYTDGAGANVLTF.

This chain's CDR3 is CASSLASVKAPYEQYF. CDR3 sequence (DNA): TGCGCCAGCAGCTTGGCCTCTGTCAAGGCCCCCTACGAGCAGTACTTC. The chain recombines TRBV5-1 with TRBJ2-7; D gene unclear. The V gene lost 0 bases and the J gene lost 2 bases, with 15 bases spanning the gap. CDR3 length: 16 residues. Per germline, CDR1 SGHRS and CDR2 YFSETQ. The variable domain in full, with the rest retrieved from reference TRBV5-1 and TRBJ2-7, is KAGVTQTPRYLIKTRGQQVTLSCSPISGHRSVSWYQQTPGQGLQFLFEYFSETQRNKGNFPGRFSGRQFSNSRSEMNVSTLELGDSALYLCASSLASVKAPYEQYFGPGTRLTVT.

For this clone: A read error may account for a junction end that differs from germline. The chain has TRBV5-1 and TRBJ2-3, with 7 bases matching TRBD2. CDR1 and CDR2 (germline): SGHRS, YFSETQ. CDR3 length: 14 amino acids. The CDR3 DNA is TGCGCCGGCAGCGGGGAGCGGTCGACAGATACGCAGTATTTT. Residues: CAGSGERSTDTQYF.

The V call is TRBV27, the J call TRBJ1-1; the match to TRBD1 covers 8 bases. Germline V gene lookup returns CDR1 MNHEY and CDR2 SMNVEV (reference sequence). There are 14 residues in the CDR3. The V segment lost 4 bases and the J segment 1 base; nucleotides outside the gene matches: 2. The CDR3 protein is CASSSTGANTEAFF. CDR3 nucleotides: TGTGCCAGCAGTTCGACAGGGGCGAACACTGAAGCTTTCTTT.

The genes are TRBV5-1 and TRBJ2-7; no clear D. The germline V gene encodes CDR1 SGHRS and CDR2 YFSETQ. The CDR3 is 12 amino acids. Trimming removed 0 bases at V and 3 bases at J, with 4 bases between. CDR3 in DNA: TGCGCCAGCAGCTTGGATATCTACGAGCAGTACTTC. Protein sequence: CASSLDIYEQYF.

V usage is TRBV4-1 and J usage is TRBJ1-1; 8 nucleotides match TRBD1. CDR3 length: 14 residues. Germline trimming cut 3 bases from V and 6 bases from J; bases unmatched to any gene: 6. Germline CDR1 and CDR2: MGHRA and YSYEKL. CDR3 residues: CASSHFRGLAEAFF. CDR3 nucleotide sequence: TGCGCCAGCAGCCACTTCAGGGGGCTGGCTGAAGCTTTCTTT.

In its sample, this clone was seen a few times. The rearrangement uses TRBV27 and TRBJ1-5; TRBD1 matches 12 bases. The V gene's germline CDR1 is MNHEY and CDR2 SMNVEV (reference sequence). V was pared by 7 bases and J by 6 bases, with 10 bases of the junction left unmatched. The CDR3 totals 16 residues. The CDR3 spells CASTPGTGGRGQPQHF. The CDR3 DNA follows: TGTGCCAGCACCCCCGGGACAGGGGGCCGAGGTCAGCCCCAGCATTTT.

The rearrangement links TRBV6-5 to TRBJ2-7; D gene uncertain. The CDR3 is made up of 13 amino acids. Germline CDR1 is MNHEY and CDR2 is SVGAGI. The V gene lost 0 bases and the J gene lost 6 bases, with 9 bases spanning the gap. The CDR3 bases are TGTGCCAGCAGTTACTCGAGGTGGTCCGAGCAGTACTTC. Translation gives CASSYSRWSEQYF.

The J gene is TRBJ2-7, the V gene TRBV5-6; possibly TRBD2 for D (5 bases). Germline CDR1 SGHDT, CDR2 YYEEEE. The CDR3 contains 12 residues. V lost 2 bases to trimming and J lost 3 bases, with 6 bases between them. This chain's CDR3 is CASSLRDYEQYF. CDR3 nucleotides: TGTGCCAGCAGCTTACGGGACTACGAGCAGTACTTC.

This clone was found a few times. This chain uses TRBV11-2 with TRBJ2-7; TRBD1 might be the D (5 bases). Trimming pared 3 bases from V and 1 base from J, leaving 10 bases between. This CDR3 is built from 14 residues. Germline CDR1 reads SGHAT; CDR2 reads FQNNGV. CDR3 DNA sequence: TGTGCCAGCAGCTTTACGGACAATTCCTACGAGCAGTACTTC. Encoded protein: CASSFTDNSYEQYF.

The rearrangement uses TRBV6-6 and TRBJ1-3; D unclear. The CDR3 extends over 11 amino acids. Trimming shortened V by 4 bases and J by 6 bases, and 4 bases separated the two germline ends. The germline gives CDR1 MNHNY, CDR2 SVGAGI (reference sequence). The CDR3 region has the DNA TGTGCCAGCAGTTTGGAAAACACCATATATTTT. Amino acids: CASSLENTIYF.

The chain links TRBV30 to TRBJ1-5; the D is unclear. The ends were cut back, 3 bases at V and 6 bases at J, with 15 bases in the middle. In germline, CDR1 is GTSNPN, CDR2 SVGIG (reference sequence). The CDR3 has 14 amino acids. CDR3 region: CAWSSSGPRQPQHF. The CDR3 coding sequence is TGTGCCTGGAGCTCCTCCGGCCCCCGTCAGCCCCAGCATTTT.

This clone has a single count. The V and J genes are TRBV11-1 and TRBJ2-5; D may be TRBD2 (5 bases). This CDR3 has 15 amino acids. The germline V gene has CDR1 SGHAT and CDR2 FQDESV (reference sequence). Trimming removed 1 base from V and 1 base from J, with 10 bases in between. CDR3 in DNA: TGTGCCAGCAGCTTAGGTGGAGGCACCCAAGAGACCCAGTACTTC. It yields the protein CASSLGGGTQETQYF.

The V and J genes are TRBV27 and TRBJ2-7; 8 bases match TRBD2. J gave up 2 bases and V 6 bases, and 6 bases lay outside the gene matches. The CDR3 is 14 residues long. Germline CDR1 and CDR2: MNHEY and SMNVEV (reference sequence). The CDR3 coding sequence is TGTGCCAGCAGCCTGGGCGGGAGGCCCTACGAGCAGTACTTC. It codes for CASSLGGRPYEQYF.

The chain recombines TRBV27 with TRBJ2-7; TRBD1 aligns across 8 bases. The CDR3 totals 15 residues. The germline V gene encodes CDR1 MNHEY and CDR2 SMNVEV (reference sequence). V lost 5 bases and J lost 0; bases outside the gene matches: 6. DNA for the CDR3: TGTGCCAGCAGTCCCGGGACAGGCCTCTCCTACGAGCAGTACTTC. Its translation is CASSPGTGLSYEQYF.

The chain has TRBV11-2 and TRBJ2-7, with D hard to call. The germline V and J ends were trimmed by 2 bases and 6 bases, with 14 bases remaining between them. Germline V gene sequence: CDR1 SGHAT, CDR2 FQNNGV. The CDR3 consists of 14 residues. For the CDR3, the DNA is TGTGCCAGCAGCTTATTAGCCCCCAGTCTCGAGCAGTACTTC. The encoded protein is CASSLLAPSLEQYF.

The genes are TRBV7-8 and TRBJ2-7, with 8 bases lining up with TRBD1. Germline-derived CDR1 and CDR2 are SGHVS and FQNEAQ. V was pared by 3 bases and J by 0 bases, with 10 bases of the junction left unmatched. The CDR3 is 17 residues long. The CDR3 nucleotides read TGTGCCAGCAGCTTGCGCCGGGACAGGAGATTCTCCTACGAGCAGTACTTC. Its protein product is CASSLRRDRRFSYEQYF.

The V gene is TRBV27, the J gene TRBJ1-1; D remains unclear. This CDR3 is 14 amino acids long. Looked up from germline, CDR1 is MNHEY and CDR2 is SMNVEV (reference sequence). Trimming stripped 8 bases from V and 0 bases from J, with 13 bases between. The CDR3 region is CASLRRGMNTEAFF. The CDR3, as DNA: TGTGCCAGCCTAAGACGGGGAATGAACACTGAAGCTTTCTTT.

This sequence joins TRBV14 and TRBJ1-2; 7 positions match TRBD1. The V segment lost 5 bases and the J segment 8 bases; nucleotides outside the gene matches: 14. Looked up from germline, CDR1 is SGHDN and CDR2 is FVKESK. The CDR3 covers 15 residues. The CDR3, as DNA: TGTGCCAGCAGCAGAGCCGGGACAGCTATTTTGGGCTACACCTTC. Translation gives CASSRAGTAILGYTF.

V gene TRBV28 combines with J gene TRBJ2-7, with D tentatively TRBD1 (6 bases). The CDR3 extends over 15 amino acids. The V and J ends lost 5 bases and 6 bases respectively, with 20 bases between them. Per the germline V gene, CDR1 is MDHEN and CDR2 is SYDVKM. In nucleotides, the CDR3 is TGTGCCAGCAGTACTAAGGGGGTGGCAGGGCCCGAGCAGTACTTC. This sequence encodes CASSTKGVAGPEQYF.

The rearrangement joins TRBV7-9 to TRBJ1-4; unclear D gene. This CDR3 comprises 14 residues. Deletions cut 5 bases from V and 7 bases from J, with 14 bases between. The germline gives CDR1 SEHNR, CDR2 FQNEAQ (reference sequence). The CDR3 here is CASSQQRAFEKLFF. DNA of the CDR3: TGTGCCAGCAGCCAACAGCGGGCATTTGAAAAACTGTTTTTT.

The chain carries TRBV18 and TRBJ2-7, with TRBD1 matching over 8 bases. The germline gives CDR1 KGHSH, CDR2 LQKENI. The J segment lost 2 bases and the V segment lost 0 bases, leaving 6 bases of the junction unmatched. The CDR3 sequence is 16 residues long. The CDR3 nucleotides are TGTGCCAGCTCACCACCGATCGGACAGGGTACCTACGAGCAGTACTTC. Its translation is CASSPPIGQGTYEQYF. Full variable domain (rest looked up from reference TRBV18 and TRBJ2-7): NAGVMQNPRHLVRRRGQEARLRCSPMKGHSHVYWYRQLPEEGLKFMVYLQKENIIDESGMPKERFSAEFPKEGPSILRIQQVVRGDSAAYFCASSPPIGQGTYEQYFGPGTRLTVT.

This rearrangement joins TRBV7-9 to TRBJ2-1, with TRBD2 matching 15 bases. J was trimmed by 3 bases and V by 2 bases; bases with no gene match: 8. Germline V gives CDR1 SEHNR, CDR2 FQNEAQ (reference sequence). This CDR3 has 19 residues. The CDR3 spells CASSLPKGTSGRNYNEQFF. The CDR3 nucleotides read TGTGCCAGCAGCTTACCAAAAGGGACTAGCGGGAGGAACTACAATGAGCAGTTCTTC.

Concerning this clone itself: The junction shows a germline mismatch at one end, possibly a read error. This sequence joins TRBV2 and TRBJ1-3, with D maybe TRBD1 (5 bases). The CDR3 is 13 amino acids. Germline assignment: CDR1 SNHLY and CDR2 FYNNEI. DNA of the CDR3: TGTGCCAGCAGTGAAAGGGGTGCAAACGCCATATATTTT. Translation: CASSERGANAIYF.

The chain combines TRBV28 with TRBJ2-7; the D gene is possibly TRBD1 (5 bases). Trimming took 6 bases from V and 2 from J, leaving 17 bases between them. CDR3 length: 15 residues. Looked up from germline, CDR1 is MDHEN and CDR2 is SYDVKM. Here the CDR3 reads CASSSGASGAYEQYF. In DNA, the CDR3 is TGTGCCAGCAGCTCTGGGGCTAGTGGGGCCTACGAGCAGTACTTC.

The chain recombines TRBV28 with TRBJ1-6; D is possibly TRBD1 (6 bases). Germline V gives CDR1 MDHEN, CDR2 SYDVKM. V was shortened by 5 bases and J by 13 bases, with 27 bases between the two germline ends. The CDR3 runs to 17 residues. CDR3 loop: CASSLPRYRDISVPLHF. The CDR3 DNA follows: TGTGCCAGCAGTCTCCCCCGCTACCGGGACATCTCCGTCCCCCTCCACTTT.

The chain links TRBV10-3 to TRBJ1-1, with D unclear. Germline-derived CDR1 and CDR2 are ENHRY and SYGVKD. This CDR3 has 13 amino acids. The germline V and J ends were trimmed by 2 bases and 3 bases, with 7 bases remaining between them. CDR3 sequence (DNA): TGTGCCATCAGTGAGGCCTCGGACACTGAAGCTTTCTTT. This codes for CAISEASDTEAFF.

The chain couples TRBV11-2 to TRBJ1-2; possibly TRBD1 for D (6 bases). V gave up 5 bases and J gave up 7 bases, with 17 bases separating them. The CDR3 is made up of 14 amino acids. Per germline, CDR1 SGHAT and CDR2 FQNNGV. CDR3 nucleotide sequence: TGTGCCAGCAGCCAACAGGGATCGACCATTGGCTACACCTTC. Its protein is CASSQQGSTIGYTF.

Comment on this clone: The sample carries other DNA sequences with the same CDR3. The J gene is TRBJ1-5, the V gene TRBV19; possible D gene TRBD1, 5 bases. The CDR3 consists of 13 residues. The germline V gene has CDR1 LNHDA and CDR2 SQIVND (reference sequence). Trimming pared 2 bases from V and 5 bases from J, leaving 7 bases between. CDR3 sequence (DNA): TGTGCCAGTAGTATACCAGGGTATCAGCCCCAGCATTTT. This encodes CASSIPGYQPQHF.